This TCR beta chain emerged from a study of T cells in Graves' hyperthyroidism and ophthalmopathy. Study-wide results and limits: Patients with ophthalmopathy were separated from those with stable hyperthyroidism by a 13 V-J model. Most clonotypes expanded in the thyroid (above 0.001) were also present in blood. Ophthalmopathy was model-predicted a median approximately 6.9 months pre-onset.

V lost 4 bases and J 8 bases, leaving 17 bases between the germline ends. In germline, CDR1 is SGHAT, CDR2 FQNNGV. This CDR3 is 14 amino acids long. In its sample, this clonotype was seen a few times. Its antigen is currently unknown. Amplified TCR beta CDR3 regions derived from RNA transcripts. Carried out on the TCR CDR3, a first-round RT-PCR used the HTBI primer set. TCRdb used MiXCR to reprocess the multiplex PCR reads, holding one entry per CDR3 protein. The sample holds approximately 400,000 distinct CDR3 sequences, approximately 15% seen once. Diagnosing involved the use of clinical symptoms, serum thyroxine and TRAb, thyroid ultrasound and orbital computed tomography.

This clonotype originated in a woman aged 55-69 years with Graves' hyperthyroidism. Sequenced material: blood. The chain employs TRBV11-2 and TRBJ1-2; D call uncertain. The CDR3 DNA sequence: TGTGCCAGCAGCTCCAGAGGCGCCCTGGGGGGCTACACCTTC. Translating it yields CASSSRGALGGYTF.